The 21 T cell receptor beta chains below come from one sample, sequenced in a study of T cell repertoires in cytomegalovirus infection. MiXCR, applied by TCRdb to the reads, yields one record per CDR3 protein. This table has 150,000 to 200,000 distinct CDR3 sequences, 13% to 15% appearing once. Sample: PBMCs. These receptors were taken from a human donor in good health (CMV status not recorded). Some clones in this sample may be carry-over from other donors' samples.

V usage is TRBV29-1 and J usage is TRBJ2-3; D remains unclear. V lost 4 bases and J 2 bases, leaving 7 bases between the germline ends. Per the germline V gene, CDR1 is SQVTM and CDR2 is ANQGSEA. There are 12 residues in the CDR3. The CDR3 here is CSVADNTDTQYF. The CDR3 DNA reads TGCAGCGTTGCCGACAACACAGATACGCAGTATTTT.

CDR3 in DNA: TGTGCCAGCAGCTTTCAGGGATTTTCCTACGAGCAGTACTTC. This translates into CASSFQGFSYEQYF. V and J are TRBV11-2 and TRBJ2-7, with D possibly being TRBD1 (5 bases). The germline V gene has CDR1 SGHAT and CDR2 FQNNGV. CDR3 length: 14 amino acids. Trimming removed 3 bases at V and 1 base at J, with 10 bases between.

The sample holds many counts of this clonotype. J is TRBJ1-5 and V is TRBV12-3 or TRBV12-4; no firm D call. Trimming took 5 bases from V and 9 from J, leaving 14 bases between them. The CDR3 covers 13 residues. The DNA of the CDR3 is TGTGCCAGCAGTGCCGCCTTAGAGTCGCCCCAGCATTTT. Translated: CASSAALESPQHF.

The gene calls are TRBV20-1 and TRBJ1-4; 10 bases are shared with TRBD1. With 5 bases clipped from V and 8 bases from J, the junction kept 11 bases outside the gene matches. CDR3 size: 15 residues. Per germline, CDR1 DFQATT and CDR2 SNEGSKA (reference sequence). The CDR3 DNA sequence: TGCAGTGCTTTTAACCCCGGGACAGGGGACGAAAAACTGTTTTTT. It translates to CSAFNPGTGDEKLFF.

The gene calls are TRBV29-1 and TRBJ1-1; the D is unclear. Germline CDR1 and CDR2: SQVTM and ANQGSEA. V was trimmed by 8 bases and J by 0 bases, leaving 10 bases between them. The CDR3 is made up of 12 amino acids. The CDR3 DNA is TGCAGCTCCTTTGGGATGAACACTGAAGCTTTCTTT. It specifies CSSFGMNTEAFF.

This clonotype has at least ten counts. The chain's CDR3 is CASSPRGTLTGELFF. DNA of the CDR3: TGTGCCAGCAGCCCTAGAGGGACACTTACCGGGGAGCTGTTTTTT. The chain employs TRBV7-8 and TRBJ2-2, with D perhaps TRBD1 (6 bases). Germline loops: CDR1 SGHVS, CDR2 FQNEAQ. The V end was cut by 5 bases, the J end by 5 bases, with 15 bases between. This CDR3 comprises 15 residues. The whole variable domain, remainder taken from reference TRBV7-8 and TRBJ2-2, is GAGVSQSPRYKVAKRGQDVALRCDPISGHVSLFWYQQALGQGPEFLTYFQNEAQLDKSGLPSDRFFAERPEGSVSTLKIQRTQQEDSAVYLCASSPRGTLTGELFFGEGSRLTVL.

This chain connects TRBV4-2 to TRBJ2-2, with D perhaps given as TRBD1 or TRBD2 (5 bases each). Germline CDR1 reads LGHNA; CDR2 reads YNFKEQ. V was pared by 0 bases and J by 6 bases, with 14 bases between. The CDR3 runs to 16 residues. The CDR3 DNA follows: TGTGCCAGCAGCCAAGATTCGGGCAGGGACGCCGGGGAGCTGTTTTTT. As protein: CASSQDSGRDAGELFF.

The chain employs TRBV7-2 and TRBJ2-7; tentative D call: TRBD2 (5 bases). V was cut by 5 bases and J by 4 bases, with 12 bases left in between. This CDR3 spans 13 amino acids. CDR1 SGHTA and CDR2 FQGNSA come from the germline V gene. CDR3 in amino acids: CASSGKEGYEQYF. The DNA of the CDR3 is TGTGCCAGCAGCGGCAAAGAGGGTTACGAGCAGTACTTC. The variable domain in full, with the rest retrieved from reference TRBV7-2 and TRBJ2-7, is GAGVSQSPSNKVTEKGKDVELRCDPISGHTALYWYRQSLGQGLEFLIYFQGNSAPDKSGLPSDRFSAERTGGSVSTLTIQRTQQEDSAVYLCASSGKEGYEQYFGPGTRLTVT.

The chain joins TRBV14 to TRBJ1-3; D gene unclear. Germline V lookup: CDR1 SGHDN, CDR2 FVKESK. This CDR3 comprises 15 residues. The V and J ends lost 1 base and 0 bases respectively, with 7 bases between them. The CDR3 region is CASSQVVYSGNTIYF. The CDR3 DNA follows: TGTGCCAGCAGCCAAGTGGTATACTCTGGAAACACCATATATTTT.

V usage is TRBV6-6 and J usage is TRBJ2-1; tentatively, D is TRBD2 (5 bases). The germline CDR1 and CDR2 sequences are MNHNY and SVGAGI (reference sequence). This CDR3 comprises 16 residues. Trimming pared 5 bases from V and 4 bases from J, leaving 18 bases between. The CDR3 coding sequence is TGTGCCAGCAGTGCCCCACTAGTGCTCAGATACAATGAGCAGTTCTTC. The encoded protein is CASSAPLVLRYNEQFF.

The rearrangement links TRBV11-2 to TRBJ2-5; TRBD2 matches 7 bases. The CDR3 is made up of 15 amino acids. Germline values: CDR1 SGHAT, CDR2 FQNNGV. The V gene end was trimmed by 3 bases and the J gene end by 2 bases; junction bases not matched to a gene: 6. The CDR3 DNA reads as TGTGCCAGCAGCTTCAGAGGGAGGGGTCAAGAGACCCAGTACTTC. Its translation: CASSFRGRGQETQYF.

This clonotype came up many times. The gene calls are TRBV7-2 and TRBJ1-5, with 7 positions matching TRBD1. This CDR3 region has 14 residues. Losses at the gene ends were 4 bases for V and 6 bases for J; bases not matched to a gene: 6. Germline CDR1 reads SGHTA; CDR2 reads FQGNSA. The CDR3 coding sequence is TGTGCCAGCAGCTCAGACAGGGCTGGTCAGCCCCAGCATTTT. It codes for CASSSDRAGQPQHF. Using reference TRBV7-2 and TRBJ1-5 for the parts outside the CDR3, the full variable domain is GAGVSQSPSNKVTEKGKDVELRCDPISGHTALYWYRQSLGQGLEFLIYFQGNSAPDKSGLPSDRFSAERTGGSVSTLTIQRTQQEDSAVYLCASSSDRAGQPQHFGDGTRLSIL.

This clonotype was detected many times. The chain is built from TRBV7-2 and TRBJ1-1; D remains ambiguous. Trimming removed 5 bases at V and 6 bases at J, with 19 bases between. In germline, CDR1 is SGHTA, CDR2 FQGNSA. This CDR3 is 15 amino acids long. CDR3 amino acids: CASSIVPGRVAEAFF. CDR3 nucleotide sequence: TGTGCCAGCAGCATCGTTCCCGGGAGGGTCGCTGAAGCTTTCTTT.

This clonotype was counted at least ten times. The chain combines TRBV7-9 with TRBJ1-6; 8 nucleotides match TRBD1. This CDR3 contains 15 residues. Germline assignment: CDR1 SEHNR and CDR2 FQNEAQ (reference sequence). The V segment lost 6 bases and the J segment 5 bases; nucleotides outside the gene matches: 6. The chain's CDR3 is CASRPPGQDNSPLHF. The CDR3 region has the DNA TGTGCCAGCAGGCCTCCGGGACAGGATAATTCACCCCTCCACTTT.

This clonotype was counted between two and nine times. The chain links TRBV5-1 to TRBJ2-2; TRBD2 might be the D (5 bases). Trimming stripped 0 bases from V and 2 bases from J, with 8 bases between. The CDR3 extends over 15 amino acids. From germline, CDR1 is SGHRS and CDR2 YFSETQ. CDR3 protein: CASSLETTNTGELFF. Written as DNA, the CDR3 is TGCGCCAGCAGCTTGGAGACTACAAACACCGGGGAGCTGTTTTTT.

This clonotype occurred a few times. This may be a read error: a much more frequent sequence differs by one nucleotide. V and J are TRBV7-9 and TRBJ1-1; no clear D gene. CDR3 length equals 13 residues. Germline V lookup: CDR1 SEHNR, CDR2 FQNEAQ (reference sequence). The V end was cut by 3 bases, the J end by 0 bases, with 5 bases between. This CDR3 is CASSFVVNTEAFF. The CDR3 bases are TGTGCCAGCAGCTTTGTCGTGAACACTGAAGCTTTCTTT.

This clonotype was found a few times. The rearrangement joins TRBV6-6 to TRBJ1-2, with 11 nucleotides matching TRBD1. Germline V gene lookup returns CDR1 MNHNY and CDR2 SVGAGI (reference sequence). The CDR3 is 14 residues long. With 0 bases clipped from V and 8 bases from J, the junction kept 2 bases outside the gene matches. The CDR3 spells CASSYSGQGEGYTF. The CDR3 DNA sequence: TGTGCCAGCAGTTACTCGGGACAGGGGGAAGGCTACACCTTC.

The chain combines TRBV5-4 with TRBJ1-5, with D tentatively TRBD1 (5 bases). Germline lookup yields CDR1 SGHNT and CDR2 YYREEE (reference sequence). Trimming took 0 bases from V and 0 from J, leaving 10 bases between them. This CDR3 comprises 16 residues. CDR3 DNA sequence: TGTGCCAGCAGCTTGGGGGGACCGACTAGCAATCAGCCCCAGCATTTT. This translates into CASSLGGPTSNQPQHF.

This clonotype was counted only a few times. V gene TRBV14 combines with J gene TRBJ1-5, with D tentatively TRBD1 (5 bases). CDR1 and CDR2 from the germline V gene are SGHDN and FVKESK. CDR3 size: 19 residues. The V gene lost 0 bases and the J gene lost 2 bases, with 20 bases spanning the gap. This CDR3 reads CASSQDPSRVVKGNQPQHF. As DNA, the CDR3 is TGTGCCAGCAGCCAAGATCCCAGCAGGGTTGTCAAAGGCAATCAGCCCCAGCATTTT.

This clonotype was picked up many times. This chain joins TRBV28 and TRBJ2-5; TRBD1 might be the D (8 bases). Per the germline V gene, CDR1 is MDHEN and CDR2 is SYDVKM. Trimming left V 5 bases short and J 3 bases short, with 19 bases between. The CDR3 is 16 amino acids. Here the CDR3 reads CASSRGGGQVKETQYF. In DNA form, the CDR3 reads TGTGCCAGCAGTAGGGGGGGGGGACAGGTGAAAGAGACCCAGTACTTC.

The genes are TRBV7-2 and TRBJ2-3, with 7 bases aligning to TRBD1. The ends lost 4 bases at V and 5 bases at J; junction bases unmatched: 9. The CDR3 has 15 amino acids. Germline V lookup: CDR1 SGHTA, CDR2 FQGNSA. The CDR3 protein is CASSSNRGVVDTQYF. The CDR3 DNA is TGTGCCAGCAGCTCAAACAGGGGAGTAGTAGATACGCAGTATTTT.